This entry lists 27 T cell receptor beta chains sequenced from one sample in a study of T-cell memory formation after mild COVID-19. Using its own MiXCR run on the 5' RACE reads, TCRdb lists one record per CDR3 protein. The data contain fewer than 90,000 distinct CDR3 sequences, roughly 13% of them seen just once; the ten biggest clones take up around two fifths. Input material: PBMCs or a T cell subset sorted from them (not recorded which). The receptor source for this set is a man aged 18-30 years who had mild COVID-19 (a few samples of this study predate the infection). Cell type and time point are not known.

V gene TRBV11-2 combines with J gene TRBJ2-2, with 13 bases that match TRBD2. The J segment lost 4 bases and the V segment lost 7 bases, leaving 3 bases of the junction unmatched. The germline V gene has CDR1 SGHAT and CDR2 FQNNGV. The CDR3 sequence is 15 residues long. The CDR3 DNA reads TGTGCCAGCACCCGGACTAGCGGGGGCACCGGGGAGCTGTTTTTT. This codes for CASTRTSGGTGELFF.

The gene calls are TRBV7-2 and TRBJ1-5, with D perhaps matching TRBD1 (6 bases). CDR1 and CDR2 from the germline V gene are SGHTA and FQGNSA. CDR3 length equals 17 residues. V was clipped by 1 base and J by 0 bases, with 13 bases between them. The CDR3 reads CASSLGRTVYSNQPQHF. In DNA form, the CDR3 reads TGTGCCAGCAGCTTAGGTCGGACAGTTTATAGCAATCAGCCCCAGCATTTT.

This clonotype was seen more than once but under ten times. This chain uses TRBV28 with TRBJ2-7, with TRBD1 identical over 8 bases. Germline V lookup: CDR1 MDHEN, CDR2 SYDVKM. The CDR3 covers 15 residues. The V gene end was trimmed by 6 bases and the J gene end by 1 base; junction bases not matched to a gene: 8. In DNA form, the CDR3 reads TGTGCCAGCAGCCCTGACAGGGGTGATTCCTACGAGCAGTACGTC. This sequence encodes CASSPDRGDSYEQYV.

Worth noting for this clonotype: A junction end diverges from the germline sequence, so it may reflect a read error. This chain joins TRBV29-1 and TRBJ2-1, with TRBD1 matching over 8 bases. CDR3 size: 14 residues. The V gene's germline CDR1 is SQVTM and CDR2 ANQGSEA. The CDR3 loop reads CSVEGVRGQQIVVF. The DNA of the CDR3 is TGCAGCGTTGAAGGAGTCAGGGGGCAACAAATTGTGGTCTTC.

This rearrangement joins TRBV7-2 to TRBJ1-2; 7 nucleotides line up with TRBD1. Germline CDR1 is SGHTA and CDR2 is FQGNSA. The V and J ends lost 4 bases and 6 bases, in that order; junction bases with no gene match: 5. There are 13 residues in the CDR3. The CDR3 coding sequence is TGTGCCAGCAGCTCGACAGGGACGAATGGCTACACCTTC. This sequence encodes CASSSTGTNGYTF.

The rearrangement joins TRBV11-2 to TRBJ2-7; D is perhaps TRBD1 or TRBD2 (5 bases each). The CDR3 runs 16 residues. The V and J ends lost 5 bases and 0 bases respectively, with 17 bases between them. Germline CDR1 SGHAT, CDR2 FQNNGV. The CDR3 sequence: CASSPTMGVSSYEQYF. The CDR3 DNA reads TGTGCCAGCAGCCCGACCATGGGGGTCAGCTCCTACGAGCAGTACTTC.

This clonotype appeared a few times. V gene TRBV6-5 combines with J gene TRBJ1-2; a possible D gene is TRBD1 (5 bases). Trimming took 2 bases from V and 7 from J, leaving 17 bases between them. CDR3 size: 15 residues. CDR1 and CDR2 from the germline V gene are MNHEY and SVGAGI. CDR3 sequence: CASSYVGGDIGGYTF. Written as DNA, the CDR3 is TGTGCCAGCAGTTACGTCGGGGGGGATATCGGTGGCTACACCTTC.

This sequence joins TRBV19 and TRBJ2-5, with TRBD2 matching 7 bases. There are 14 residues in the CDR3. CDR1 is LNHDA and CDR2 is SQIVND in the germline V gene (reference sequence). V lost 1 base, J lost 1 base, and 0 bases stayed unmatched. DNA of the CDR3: TGTGCCAGTAGTATAGCGGGGGGCCAAGAGACCCAGTACTTC. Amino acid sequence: CASSIAGGQETQYF.

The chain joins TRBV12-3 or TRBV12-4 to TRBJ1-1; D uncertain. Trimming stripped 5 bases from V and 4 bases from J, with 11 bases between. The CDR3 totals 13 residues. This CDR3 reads CASSMGGVTEAFF. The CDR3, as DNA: TGTGCCAGCAGTATGGGCGGGGTCACTGAAGCTTTCTTT.

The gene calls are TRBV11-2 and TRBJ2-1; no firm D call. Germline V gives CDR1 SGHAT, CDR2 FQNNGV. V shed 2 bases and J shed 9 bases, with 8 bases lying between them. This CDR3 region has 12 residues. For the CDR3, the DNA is TGTGCCAGCAGCTTAAGGGTAAGTGAGCAGTTCTTC. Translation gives CASSLRVSEQFF.

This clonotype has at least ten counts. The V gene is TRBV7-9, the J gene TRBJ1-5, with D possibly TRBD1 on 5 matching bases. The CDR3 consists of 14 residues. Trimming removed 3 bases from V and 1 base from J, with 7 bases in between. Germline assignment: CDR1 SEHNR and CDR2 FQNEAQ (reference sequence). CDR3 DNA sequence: TGTGCCAGCAGCTTCCGGGACAGCAATCAGCCCCAGCATTTT. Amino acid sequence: CASSFRDSNQPQHF.

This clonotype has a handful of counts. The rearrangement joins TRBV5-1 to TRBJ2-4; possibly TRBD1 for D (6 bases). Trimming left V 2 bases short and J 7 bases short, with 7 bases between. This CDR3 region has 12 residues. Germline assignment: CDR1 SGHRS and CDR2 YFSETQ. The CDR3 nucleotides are TGCGCCAGCAGCTTCCAGGGGAACATTCAGTACTTC. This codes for CASSFQGNIQYF.

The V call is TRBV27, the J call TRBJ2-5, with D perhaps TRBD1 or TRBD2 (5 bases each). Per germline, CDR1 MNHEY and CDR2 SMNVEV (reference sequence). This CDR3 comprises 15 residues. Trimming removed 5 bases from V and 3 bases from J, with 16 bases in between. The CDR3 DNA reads TGTGCCAGCAGTCGAGGACGGGAAGGGGAAGAGACCCAGTACTTC. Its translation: CASSRGREGEETQYF.

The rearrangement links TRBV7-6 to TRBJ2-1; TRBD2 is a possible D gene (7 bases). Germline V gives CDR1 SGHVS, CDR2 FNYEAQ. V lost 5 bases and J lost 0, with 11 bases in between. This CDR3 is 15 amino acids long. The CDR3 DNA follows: TGTGCCAGCAGCCATAGGGGGGGCTCCTACAATGAGCAGTTCTTC. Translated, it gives CASSHRGGSYNEQFF.

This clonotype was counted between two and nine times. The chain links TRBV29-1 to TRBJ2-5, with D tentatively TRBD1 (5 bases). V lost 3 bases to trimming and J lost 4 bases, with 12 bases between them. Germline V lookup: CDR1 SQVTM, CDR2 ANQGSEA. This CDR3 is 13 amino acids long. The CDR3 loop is CSVDYQGRETQYF. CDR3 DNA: TGCAGCGTTGACTACCAGGGAAGAGAGACCCAGTACTTC.

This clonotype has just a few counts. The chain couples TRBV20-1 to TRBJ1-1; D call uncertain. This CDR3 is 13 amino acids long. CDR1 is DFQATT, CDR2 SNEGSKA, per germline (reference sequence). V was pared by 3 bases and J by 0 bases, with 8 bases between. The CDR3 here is CSASSEVNTEAFF. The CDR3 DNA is TGCAGTGCTAGTAGCGAGGTGAACACTGAAGCTTTCTTT.

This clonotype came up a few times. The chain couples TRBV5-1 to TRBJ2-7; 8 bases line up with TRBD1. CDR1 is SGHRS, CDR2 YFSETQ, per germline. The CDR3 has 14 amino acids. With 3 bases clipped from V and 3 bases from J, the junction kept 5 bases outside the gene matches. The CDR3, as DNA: TGCGCCAGCAGCTCCGGACAGGGATACTACGAGCAGTACTTC. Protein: CASSSGQGYYEQYF.

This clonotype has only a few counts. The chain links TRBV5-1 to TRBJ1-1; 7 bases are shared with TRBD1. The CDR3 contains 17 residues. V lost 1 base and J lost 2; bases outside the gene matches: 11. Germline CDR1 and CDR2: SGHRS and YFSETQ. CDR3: CASSLTLQGVDNTEAFF. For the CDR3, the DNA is TGCGCCAGCAGCTTGACCCTCCAGGGGGTCGACAACACTGAAGCTTTCTTT.

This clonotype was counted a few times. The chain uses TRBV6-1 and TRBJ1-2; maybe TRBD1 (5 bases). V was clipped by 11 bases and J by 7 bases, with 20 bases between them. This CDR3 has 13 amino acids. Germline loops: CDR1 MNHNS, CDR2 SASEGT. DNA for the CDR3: TGTGCCCATTCCGGGACGACATCGTCTGGCTACACCTTC. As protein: CAHSGTTSSGYTF.

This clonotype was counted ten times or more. CDR3 bases: TGCGCCAGCAGCATGGGGACGTACGAGCAGTACTTC. Protein: CASSMGTYEQYF. This sequence joins TRBV5-1 and TRBJ2-7; D tentatively reads TRBD1 or TRBD2 (5 bases each). The length of the CDR3 is 12 residues. Per the germline V gene, CDR1 is SGHRS and CDR2 is YFSETQ. Deletions cut 4 bases from V and 4 bases from J, with 9 bases between. The full variable domain, in which reference TRBV5-1 and TRBJ2-7 provide the parts outside the CDR3, is KAGVTQTPRYLIKTRGQQVTLSCSPISGHRSVSWYQQTPGQGLQFLFEYFSETQRNKGNFPGRFSGRQFSNSRSEMNVSTLELGDSALYLCASSMGTYEQYFGPGTRLTVT.

The CDR3 DNA is TGCGCCAGCAGCTTGCGTGGGAGGGGGAGCACAGATACGCAGTATTTT. Its protein is CASSLRGRGSTDTQYF. V usage is TRBV5-1 and J usage is TRBJ2-3; D is possibly TRBD2 (7 bases). V lost 1 base to trimming and J lost 0 bases, with 12 bases between them. The germline gives CDR1 SGHRS, CDR2 YFSETQ. There are 16 residues in the CDR3.

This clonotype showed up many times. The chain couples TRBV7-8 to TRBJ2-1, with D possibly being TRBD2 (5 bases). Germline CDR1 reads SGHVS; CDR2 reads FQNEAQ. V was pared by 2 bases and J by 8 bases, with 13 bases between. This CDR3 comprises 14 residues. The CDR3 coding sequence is TGTGCCAGCAGCTTAAAGGGTCTAGCCGATGAGCAGTTCTTC. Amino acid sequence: CASSLKGLADEQFF.

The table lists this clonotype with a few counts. In DNA, the CDR3 is TGTGCCAGCAGCCCTCCGGGGCCACCCTACGAGCAGTACGTC. The encoded protein is CASSPPGPPYEQYV. The chain has TRBV7-9 and TRBJ2-7; D might be TRBD1 or TRBD2, each matching 5 bases. Germline CDR1 SEHNR, CDR2 FQNEAQ (reference sequence). This CDR3 is 14 amino acids long. V lost 5 bases, J lost 2 bases, and 13 bases lay in between.

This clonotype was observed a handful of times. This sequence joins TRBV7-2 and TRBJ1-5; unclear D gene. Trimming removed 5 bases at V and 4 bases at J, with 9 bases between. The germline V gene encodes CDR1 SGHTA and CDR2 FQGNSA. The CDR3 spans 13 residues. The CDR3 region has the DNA TGTGCCAGCAGCCTCTTTGGGAATCAGCCCCAGCATTTT. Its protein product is CASSLFGNQPQHF.

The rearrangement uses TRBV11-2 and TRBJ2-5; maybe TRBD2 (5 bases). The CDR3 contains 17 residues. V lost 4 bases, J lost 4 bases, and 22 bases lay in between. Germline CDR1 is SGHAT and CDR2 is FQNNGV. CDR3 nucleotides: TGTGCCAGCAGCTCGTTTTTAAATTTCCGGGATGGAGAGACCCAGTACTTC. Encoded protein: CASSSFLNFRDGETQYF.

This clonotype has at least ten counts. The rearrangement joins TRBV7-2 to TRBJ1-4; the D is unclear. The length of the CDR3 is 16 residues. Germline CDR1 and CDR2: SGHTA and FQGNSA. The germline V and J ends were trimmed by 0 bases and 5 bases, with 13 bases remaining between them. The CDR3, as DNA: TGTGCCAGCAGCTTAGCCCTCCGTAGGACGAATGAAAAACTGTTTTTT. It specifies CASSLALRRTNEKLFF.

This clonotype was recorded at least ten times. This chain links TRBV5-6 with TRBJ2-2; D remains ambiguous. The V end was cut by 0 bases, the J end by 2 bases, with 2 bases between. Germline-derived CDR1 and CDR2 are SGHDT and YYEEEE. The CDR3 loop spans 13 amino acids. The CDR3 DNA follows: TGTGCCAGCAGCTTGGCCAACACCGGGGAGCTGTTTTTT. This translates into CASSLANTGELFF.